This T cell receptor (beta chain) came from a study of blood T cell repertoires in COVID-19. Study in general: The United States, Italy and Spain supplied acute and convalescent COVID-19 samples. The analysed material was cDNA or gDNA that came from T cells, B-cell-depleted T cells, or PBMCs.

Trimming removed 0 bases from V and 9 bases from J, with 11 bases in between. Germline V gene lookup returns CDR1 LGHDT and CDR2 YNNKEL (reference sequence). There are 13 residues in the CDR3. Original processing methods: Using reference gene primer amplification, nucleated cell counts were estimated. Repertoires were generated with immunoSEQ multiplex PCR, while TCRdb's copy carries only in-frame clones and drops some. From that table come the V and J calls and clone size; the DNA was used to work out D and trimming. The top ten clones hold 4% to 5.5% of a sample with 60,000 to 100,000 clones, about 90% of them seen once. The sample holds a few counts of this clone.

The sequence derives from a man aged 45-65 years with active COVID-19. J is TRBJ1-1 and V is TRBV3-1 (or the pseudogene TRBV3-2); D gene uncertain. The sample was peripheral blood. The CDR3 DNA sequence: TGTGCCAGCAGCCAAGATAATCGGGAGAAAGCTTTCTTT. As protein: CASSQDNREKAFF.